Listed below are T cell receptor beta chains from one sample, sequenced in a study of OX40 agonist ivuxolimab in advanced cancers. Clones were sequenced by immunoSEQ multiplex PCR, and TCRdb holds only the in-frame ones, with some missing. This table has approximately 94,000 clones, roughly 90% appearing once. Sequencing was performed on CD4+ or CD8+ T cells sorted from blood, taken in a trial of the OX40 agonist ivuxolimab. These receptors originate from an adult with an advanced solid tumor such as melanoma, head and neck, liver or kidney cancer. The CDR3 runs from the conserved cysteine through the conserved F or W. The D gene is left open where the match is weak.

v_gene: TRBV4-1
d_gene: TRBD2
j_gene: TRBJ2-1
CDR3aa: CASSQEGEGSYNEQFF

v_gene: TRBV30
d_gene: -
j_gene: TRBJ2-3
CDR3aa: CAWSPHTRADTQYF

v_gene: TRBV27
d_gene: -
j_gene: TRBJ2-7
CDR3aa: CASSQAIKGEQYF

v_gene: TRBV15
d_gene: -
j_gene: TRBJ2-1
CDR3aa: CATSRDRPAYNEQFF

v_gene: TRBV28
d_gene: -
j_gene: TRBJ1-1
CDR3aa: CATSYVQNTEAFF

v_gene: TRBV5-5
d_gene: -
j_gene: TRBJ1-2
CDR3aa: CASSYIQARDYGYTF

v_gene: TRBV9
d_gene: TRBD1
j_gene: TRBJ1-6
CDR3aa: CASSAGGQGQAPLHF

v_gene: TRBV11-2
d_gene: -
j_gene: TRBJ2-5
CDR3aa: CASSFSETQYF

v_gene: TRBV27
d_gene: TRBD1
j_gene: TRBJ1-1
CDR3aa: CASSSGTGGFSEAFF

v_gene: TRBV7-9
d_gene: TRBD2
j_gene: TRBJ2-1
CDR3aa: CASSLGLAGVISYNEQFF

v_gene: TRBV28
d_gene: TRBD2
j_gene: TRBJ2-7
CDR3aa: CASSLGSSGRYEQYF

v_gene: TRBV6-5
d_gene: TRBD1
j_gene: TRBJ2-4
CDR3aa: CASRMDRQGSGIQYF

v_gene: TRBV6-5
d_gene: -
j_gene: TRBJ1-2
CDR3aa: CASSQDSWYGYTF

v_gene: TRBV28
d_gene: -
j_gene: TRBJ2-2
CDR3aa: CASSLWGIDGELFF

v_gene: TRBV7-3
d_gene: TRBD1
j_gene: TRBJ2-1
CDR3aa: CASSLTGGSEQFF

v_gene: TRBV4-2
d_gene: -
j_gene: TRBJ2-2
CDR3aa: CASRSGAGGELFF

v_gene: TRBV9
d_gene: -
j_gene: TRBJ1-2
CDR3aa: CASSSIPGGRDGYTF

v_gene: TRBV9
d_gene: TRBD2
j_gene: TRBJ2-1
CDR3aa: CASSPRTSVSYNEQFF